This T cell receptor (beta chain) was found in a study of T cells in Graves' hyperthyroidism and ophthalmopathy. Study results and caveats: Researchers found most expanded thyroid clonotypes above 0.001 in blood as well.

TCR beta CDR3 region amplification was performed from RNA transcripts. HTBI primers were the set used in a first-round RT-PCR of the TCR CDR3. TCRdb fed the multiplex PCR reads into MiXCR, producing one record per CDR3 protein. The repertoire holds around 760,000 distinct CDR3 sequences, with about a third as singletons. The germline V gene has CDR1 DFQATT and CDR2 SNEGSKA (reference sequence). The CDR3 is made up of 14 amino acids. In regard to this clonotype: The antigen is unknown. A read error may produce the germline difference seen at one junction end.

V and J are TRBV20-1 and TRBJ1-5; the D gene is possibly TRBD1 (6 bases). The sequence was collected from a middle-aged woman with Graves' hyperthyroidism. Source material: blood. The CDR3 spells CGASGQFSNQPQHF. For the CDR3, the DNA is TGCGGTGCCTCGGGACAATTTAGCAATCAGCCCCAGCATTTT.